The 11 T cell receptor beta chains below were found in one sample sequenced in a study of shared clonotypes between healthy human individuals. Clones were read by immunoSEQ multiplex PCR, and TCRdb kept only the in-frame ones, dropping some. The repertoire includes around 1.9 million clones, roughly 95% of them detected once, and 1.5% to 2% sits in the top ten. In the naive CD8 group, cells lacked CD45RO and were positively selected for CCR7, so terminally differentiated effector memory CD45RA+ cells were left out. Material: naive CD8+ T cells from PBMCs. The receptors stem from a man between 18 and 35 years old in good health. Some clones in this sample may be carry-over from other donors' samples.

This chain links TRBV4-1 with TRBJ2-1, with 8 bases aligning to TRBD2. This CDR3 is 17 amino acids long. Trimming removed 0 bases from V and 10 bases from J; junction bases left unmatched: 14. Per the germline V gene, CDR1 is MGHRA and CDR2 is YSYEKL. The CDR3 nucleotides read TGCGCCAGCAGCCAAGAAGTGAAACGGGAGGGGGTCGGAGAGCAGTTCTTC. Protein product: CASSQEVKREGVGEQFF.

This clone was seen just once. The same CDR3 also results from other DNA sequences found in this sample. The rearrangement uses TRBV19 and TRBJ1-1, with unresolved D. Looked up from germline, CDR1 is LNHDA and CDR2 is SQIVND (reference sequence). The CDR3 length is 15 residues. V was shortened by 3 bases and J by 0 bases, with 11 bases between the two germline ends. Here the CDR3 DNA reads TGTGCCAGTAGTATCCGGACCGGACTGAACACTGAAGCTTTCTTT. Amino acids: CASSIRTGLNTEAFF.

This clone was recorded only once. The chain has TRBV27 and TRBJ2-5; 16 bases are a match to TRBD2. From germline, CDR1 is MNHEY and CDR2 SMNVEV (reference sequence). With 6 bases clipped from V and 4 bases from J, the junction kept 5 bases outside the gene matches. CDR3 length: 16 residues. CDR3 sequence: CASSRGTSGRGETQYF. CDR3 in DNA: TGTGCCAGCAGCAGAGGGACTAGCGGGAGGGGAGAGACCCAGTACTTC.

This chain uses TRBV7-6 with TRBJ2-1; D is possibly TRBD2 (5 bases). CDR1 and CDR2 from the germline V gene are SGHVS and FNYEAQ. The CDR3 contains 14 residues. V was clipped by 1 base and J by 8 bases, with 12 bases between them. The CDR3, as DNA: TGTGCCAGCAGCTTAGTGGAGGCCGAGGATGAGCAGTTCTTC. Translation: CASSLVEAEDEQFF.

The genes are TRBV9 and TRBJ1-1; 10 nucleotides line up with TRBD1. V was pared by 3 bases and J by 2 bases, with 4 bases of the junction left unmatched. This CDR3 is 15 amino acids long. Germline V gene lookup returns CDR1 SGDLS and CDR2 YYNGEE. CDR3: CASSARQGANTEAFF. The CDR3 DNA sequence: TGTGCCAGCAGCGCGAGACAGGGGGCTAACACTGAAGCTTTCTTT.

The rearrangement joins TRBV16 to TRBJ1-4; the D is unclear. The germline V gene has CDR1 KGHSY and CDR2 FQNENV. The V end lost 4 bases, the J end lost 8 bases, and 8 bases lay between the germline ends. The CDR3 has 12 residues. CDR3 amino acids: CASSLLAEKLFF. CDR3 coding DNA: TGTGCCAGCAGCCTGCTCGCGGAAAAACTGTTTTTT.

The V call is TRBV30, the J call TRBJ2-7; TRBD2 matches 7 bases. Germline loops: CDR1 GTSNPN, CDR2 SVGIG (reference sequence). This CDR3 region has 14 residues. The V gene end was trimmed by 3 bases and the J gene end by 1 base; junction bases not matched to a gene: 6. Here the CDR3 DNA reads TGTGCCTGGAGAGGGCTAGCGGATTCCTACGAGCAGTACTTC. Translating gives CAWRGLADSYEQYF.

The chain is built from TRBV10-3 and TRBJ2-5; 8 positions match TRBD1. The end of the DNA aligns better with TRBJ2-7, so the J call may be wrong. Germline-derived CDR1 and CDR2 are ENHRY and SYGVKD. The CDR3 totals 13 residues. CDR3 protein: CAISGGQGYEQYF. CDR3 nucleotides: TGTGCCATCAGTGGCGGACAGGGATACGAGCAGTACTTC.

The CDR3 bases are TGTGCCAGCACTCCACTAGCGGGAGTGGAGACCCAGTACTTC. It codes for CASTPLAGVETQYF. The genes are TRBV11-2 and TRBJ2-5, with 11 nucleotides matching TRBD2. V shed 7 bases, J shed 5 bases, and the junction held 6 bases outside the gene matches. Looked up from germline, CDR1 is SGHAT and CDR2 is FQNNGV. The CDR3 consists of 14 residues.

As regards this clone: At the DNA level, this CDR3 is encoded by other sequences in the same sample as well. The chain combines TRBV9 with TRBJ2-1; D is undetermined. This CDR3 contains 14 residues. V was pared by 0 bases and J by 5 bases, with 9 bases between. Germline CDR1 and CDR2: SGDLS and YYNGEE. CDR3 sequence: CASSVGGTDNEQFF. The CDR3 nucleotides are TGTGCCAGCAGCGTAGGAGGCACTGACAATGAGCAGTTCTTC.

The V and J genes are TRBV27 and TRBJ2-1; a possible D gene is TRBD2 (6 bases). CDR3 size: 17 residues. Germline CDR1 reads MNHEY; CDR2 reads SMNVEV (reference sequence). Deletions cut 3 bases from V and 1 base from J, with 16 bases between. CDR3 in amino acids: CASSFMVAGYSYNEQFF. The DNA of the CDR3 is TGTGCCAGCAGTTTCATGGTGGCGGGATATTCCTACAATGAGCAGTTCTTC.